This T cell receptor (beta chain) comes out of a study of T cells after yellow fever vaccination (dated by TCRdb to the late 2010s). For context, the study as a whole: Staining for CD3, CD45RA, CCR7 and CD95 was used to sort memory subsets (EM, EMRA, CM and Tscm) on a BD FACS Aria III. Blood was drawn at multiple timepoints before and after primary and secondary immunization, with bulk PBMC replicates and cell subsets isolated. Memory subsets were sorted on days 0, 15 and 45 and at 18 months following primary vaccination, and on days 0, 15 and 45 following the 30-year booster. Two healthy male donors, one aged 18 to 29 and one aged 30 to 40 years, were included in the cohort. To follow T-cell clones before and after both primary and booster YFV17D yellow fever vaccination, bulk TCR alpha and beta repertoires underwent longitudinal sequencing. The SMART-Seq v4 Ultra Low Input RNA kit was used to prepare libraries from fractions with low cell numbers. General study outcomes and caveats: A small fraction of clonotypes appeared in both the CD4 and CD8 compartments, likely as a result of convergent recombination. Because only a couple of donors were included in the study, the extent to which the findings can be generalized is limited. After the booster, most clones that had expanded after primary vaccination were detected again (about 95% of CD4 and roughly 86% of CD8), suggesting broad maintenance of memory. Compared with the primary T-cell response, the secondary T-cell response was faster but weaker, reaching its peak on day 5 rather than on day 15. In the sorted memory subsets on day 0, nearly all vaccine-responding clonotypes were below the level of detection. Computational filtering was required because FACS-sorted repertoires could contain abundant contaminating clonotypes from the bulk population.

The label giving this sample's treatment or condition can be read as: live attenuated yellow fever vaccine strain. A standard Ficoll-Paque protocol was used to isolate PBMCs from peripheral blood. For sorted memory subsets, RNA extraction was done with the RNeasy Micro Kit. TCR cDNA was made using 5'RACE template switching, a step that added a universal primer site and unique molecular identifiers. Priming of cDNA synthesis was performed from both the TCR alpha and TCR beta constant segments. Library amplification used two PCR steps, and the second PCR step added sample barcodes and sequencing adapters. Sequencing of libraries was done on Illumina HiSeq 2500 (2x100 bp) or NovaSeq (2x150 bp). Per the source publication's procedure: MIGEC handled demultiplexing of reads and collapsing into UMI consensus sequences, while MiXCR performed V(D)J alignment. Vaccine-responding clonotypes were defined with edgeR using replicate PBMC samples, requiring FDR below 0.01 and a log2 fold change above 5 up to day 15. Each bulk clonotype received a CD4 or CD8 identity based on whether the sequenced CD4 or CD8 repertoire contained that clonotype at higher abundance. Clonotype frequencies in memory subsets were weighted by FACS-sorted cell numbers to estimate each clone's distribution across memory phenotypes. TCRdb handled the public reads itself, with Q25 trimming in fastp and clone calling in MiXCR, and kept productive beta chains. Each record represents a unique CDR3 protein, reported with the most common genes and DNA among its rows. These V and J calls are TCRdb output, not the study's own analysis. The sample contains under 20,000 distinct CDR3 sequences, 4% of them found a single time. The ten largest clonotypes hold roughly 0.4% of the sample.

At least ten counts were recorded for this clonotype. It has no much larger one-base neighbor in the sample; base qualities were not kept. The germline V end is reduced by 5 bases and the J end by 6 bases; junction bases left unmatched: 6. The germline V gene (reference sequence) specifies MNHEY as CDR1 and SMNVEV as CDR2. The CDR3 runs 14 residues from the cysteine to the phenylalanine. Solely the CDR3 DNA is kept, with 42 bases framed from the first base. The V and J segments used are TRBV27 and TRBJ2-3; TRBD1 matches 9 bases in the middle. The sequenced sample was PBMCs, either bulk or a sorted T-cell subset (CD4+, CD8+, memory, or dextramer-sorted; not recorded which), obtained 15 days after the yellow fever booster vaccination. This TCR derives from a young man who received the YFV17D yellow fever vaccine. The CDR3 region has the sequence CASSPGQGLDTQYF. The DNA sequence reads TGTGCCAGCAGTCCAGGACAGGGGCTGGATACGCAGTATTTT.